This TCR beta chain is drawn from a study of beta chain features in type 1 diabetes. In the study overall: Similarity in age, gender and cell yields was seen between patients and healthy donors.

This clone was seen more than once but under ten times. The antigen is undetermined. Other DNA sequences in this specimen translate into the identical CDR3. Looked up from germline, CDR1 is SGHRS and CDR2 is YFSETQ. The CDR3 contains 14 residues. Trimming removed 0 bases from V and 8 bases from J; junction bases left unmatched: 3. cDNA synthesis used the whole RNA isolate, giving expressed TCRB sequences. Several million reads per sample on average were obtained from naive, central memory and regulatory T cell samples. The table came from immunoSEQ multiplex PCR; TCRdb's copy has only in-frame clones and leaves some out. Of about 240,000 clones in the sample, about 15% were seen once. Whole-study findings and limits: Sampled from patients, naive, central memory and Treg TCRB repertoires appeared more similar than those sampled from healthy donors. There was a moderate but significant shortening of TCRB CDR3s in all four CD4+ subsets of Type 1 diabetes patients. Insertion counts at VDJ junctions were lower in type 1 diabetes patients, who also showed more deletions there.

Source material: naive CD4+ T cells from blood. V usage is TRBV5-1 and J usage is TRBJ1-4, with 8 bases that match TRBD1. The sequence was obtained from a man younger than 40 with type 1 diabetes. Here the CDR3 DNA reads TGCGCCAGCAGCTTGGGACAGGGGAACGAAAAACTGTTTTTT. It yields the protein CASSLGQGNEKLFF.